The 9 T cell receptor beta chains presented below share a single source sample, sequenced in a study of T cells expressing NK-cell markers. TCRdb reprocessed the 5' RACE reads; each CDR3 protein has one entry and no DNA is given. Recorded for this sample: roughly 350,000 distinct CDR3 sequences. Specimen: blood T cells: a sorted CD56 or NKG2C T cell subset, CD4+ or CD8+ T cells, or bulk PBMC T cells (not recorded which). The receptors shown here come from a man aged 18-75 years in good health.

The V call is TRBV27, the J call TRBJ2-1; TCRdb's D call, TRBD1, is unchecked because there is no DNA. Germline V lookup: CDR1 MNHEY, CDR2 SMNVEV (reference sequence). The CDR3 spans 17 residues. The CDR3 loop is CASSRSYQGYSYNEQFF.

CDR3: CASSRTTGAGNTIYF. The rearrangement links TRBV7-7 to TRBJ1-3; without DNA, the TCRdb call of TRBD1 cannot be checked. CDR3 length equals 15 residues. CDR1 is SSHAT and CDR2 is FNYEAQ in the germline V gene (reference sequence).

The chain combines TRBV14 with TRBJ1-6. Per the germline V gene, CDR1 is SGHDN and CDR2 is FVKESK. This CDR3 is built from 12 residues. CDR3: CASSQARSPLHF.

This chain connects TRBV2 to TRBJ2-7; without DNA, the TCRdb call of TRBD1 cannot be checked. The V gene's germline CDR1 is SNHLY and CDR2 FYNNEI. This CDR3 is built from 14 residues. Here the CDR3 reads CASRGQEVTYEQYF.

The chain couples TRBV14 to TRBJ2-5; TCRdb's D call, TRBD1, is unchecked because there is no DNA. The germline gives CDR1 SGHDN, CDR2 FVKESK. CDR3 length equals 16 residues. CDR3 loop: CASSQDGAGKQETQYF.

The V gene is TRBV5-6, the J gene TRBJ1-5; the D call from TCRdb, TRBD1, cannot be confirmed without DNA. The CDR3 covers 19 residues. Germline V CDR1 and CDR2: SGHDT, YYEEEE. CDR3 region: CASSATGGRPDRAFQPQHF.

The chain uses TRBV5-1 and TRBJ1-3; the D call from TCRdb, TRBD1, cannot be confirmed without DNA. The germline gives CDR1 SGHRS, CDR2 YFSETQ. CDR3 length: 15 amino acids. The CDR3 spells CASSLNRGTGNTIYF. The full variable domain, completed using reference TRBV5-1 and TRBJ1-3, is KAGVTQTPRYLIKTRGQQVTLSCSPISGHRSVSWYQQTPGQGLQFLFEYFSETQRNKGNFPGRFSGRQFSNSRSEMNVSTLELGDSALYLCASSLNRGTGNTIYFGEGSWLTVV.

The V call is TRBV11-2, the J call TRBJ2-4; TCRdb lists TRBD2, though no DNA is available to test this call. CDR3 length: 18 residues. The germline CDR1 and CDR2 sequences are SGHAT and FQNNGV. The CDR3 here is CASSLEPTGRGAKNIQYF.

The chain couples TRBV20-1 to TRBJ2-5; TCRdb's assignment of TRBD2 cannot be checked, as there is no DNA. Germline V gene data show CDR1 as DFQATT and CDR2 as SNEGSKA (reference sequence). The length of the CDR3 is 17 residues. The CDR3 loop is CSAARLYGRTRRETQYF.